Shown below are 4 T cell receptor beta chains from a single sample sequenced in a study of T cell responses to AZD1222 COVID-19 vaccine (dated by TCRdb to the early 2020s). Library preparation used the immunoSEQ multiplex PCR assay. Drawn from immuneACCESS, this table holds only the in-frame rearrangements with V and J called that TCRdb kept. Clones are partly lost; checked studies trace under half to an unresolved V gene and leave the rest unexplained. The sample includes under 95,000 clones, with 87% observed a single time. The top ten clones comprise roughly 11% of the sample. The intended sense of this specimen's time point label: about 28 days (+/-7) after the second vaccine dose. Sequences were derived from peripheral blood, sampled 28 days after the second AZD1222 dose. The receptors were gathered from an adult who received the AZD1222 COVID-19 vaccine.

The CDR3 protein is CASSFGDRAYEQYF. The CDR3 DNA reads as TGTGCCAGCAGTTTCGGCGACAGGGCCTACGAGCAGTACTTC. The chain employs TRBV28 and TRBJ2-7, with 7 nucleotides matching TRBD1. With 3 bases clipped from V and 2 bases from J, the junction kept 4 bases outside the gene matches. CDR1 MDHEN and CDR2 SYDVKM come from the germline V gene. The CDR3 spans 14 residues. The variable domain in full, with the rest retrieved from reference TRBV28 and TRBJ2-7, is DVKVTQSSRYLVKRTGEKVFLECVQDMDHENMFWYRQDPGLGLRLIYFSYDVKMKEKGDIPEGYSVSREKKERFSLILESASTNQTSMYLCASSFGDRAYEQYFGPGTRLTVT.

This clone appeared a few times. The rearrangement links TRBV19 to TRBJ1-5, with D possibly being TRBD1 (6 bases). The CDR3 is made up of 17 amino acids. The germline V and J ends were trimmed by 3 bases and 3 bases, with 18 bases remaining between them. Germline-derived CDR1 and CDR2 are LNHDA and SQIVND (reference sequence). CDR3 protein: CASSMGHRGIDNQPQHF. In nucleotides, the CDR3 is TGTGCCAGTAGTATGGGACACCGGGGAATCGACAATCAGCCCCAGCATTTT.

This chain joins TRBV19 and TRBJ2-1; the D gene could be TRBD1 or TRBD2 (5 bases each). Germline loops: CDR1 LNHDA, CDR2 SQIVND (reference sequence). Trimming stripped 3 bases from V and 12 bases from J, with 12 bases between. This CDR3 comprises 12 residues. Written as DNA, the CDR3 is TGTGCCAGTAGTATGGGACCATCATCGCAGTTCTTC. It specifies CASSMGPSSQFF.

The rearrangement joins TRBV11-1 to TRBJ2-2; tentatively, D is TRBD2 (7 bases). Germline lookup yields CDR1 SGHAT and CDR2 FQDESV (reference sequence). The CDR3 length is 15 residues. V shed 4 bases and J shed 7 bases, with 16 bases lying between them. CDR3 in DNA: TGTGCCAGCAGCTCGAGGGCGGGGGCTGTCGGGGAGCTGTTTTTT. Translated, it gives CASSSRAGAVGELFF. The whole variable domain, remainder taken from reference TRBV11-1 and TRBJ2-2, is EAEVAQSPRYKITEKSQAVAFWCDPISGHATLYWYRQILGQGPELLVQFQDESVVDDSQLPKDRFSAERLKGVDSTLKIQPAELGDSAMYLCASSSRAGAVGELFFGEGSRLTVL.